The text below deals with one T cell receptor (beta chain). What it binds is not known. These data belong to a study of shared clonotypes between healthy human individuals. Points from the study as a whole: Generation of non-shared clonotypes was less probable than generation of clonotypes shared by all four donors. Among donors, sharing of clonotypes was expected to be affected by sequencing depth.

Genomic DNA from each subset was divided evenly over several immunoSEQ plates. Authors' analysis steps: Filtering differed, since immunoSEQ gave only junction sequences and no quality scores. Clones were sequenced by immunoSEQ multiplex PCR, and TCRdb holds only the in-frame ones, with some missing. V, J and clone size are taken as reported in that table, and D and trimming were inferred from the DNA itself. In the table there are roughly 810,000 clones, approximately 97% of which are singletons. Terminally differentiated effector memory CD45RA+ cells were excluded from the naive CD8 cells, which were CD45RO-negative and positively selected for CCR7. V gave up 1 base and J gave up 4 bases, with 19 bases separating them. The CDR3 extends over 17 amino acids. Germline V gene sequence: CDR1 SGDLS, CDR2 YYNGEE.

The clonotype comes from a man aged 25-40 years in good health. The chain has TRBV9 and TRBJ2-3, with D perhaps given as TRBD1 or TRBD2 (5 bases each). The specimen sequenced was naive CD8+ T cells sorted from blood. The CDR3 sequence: CASSVFPRGTGADTQYF. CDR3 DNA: TGTGCCAGCAGCGTATTTCCCAGAGGGACGGGCGCAGATACGCAGTATTTT.